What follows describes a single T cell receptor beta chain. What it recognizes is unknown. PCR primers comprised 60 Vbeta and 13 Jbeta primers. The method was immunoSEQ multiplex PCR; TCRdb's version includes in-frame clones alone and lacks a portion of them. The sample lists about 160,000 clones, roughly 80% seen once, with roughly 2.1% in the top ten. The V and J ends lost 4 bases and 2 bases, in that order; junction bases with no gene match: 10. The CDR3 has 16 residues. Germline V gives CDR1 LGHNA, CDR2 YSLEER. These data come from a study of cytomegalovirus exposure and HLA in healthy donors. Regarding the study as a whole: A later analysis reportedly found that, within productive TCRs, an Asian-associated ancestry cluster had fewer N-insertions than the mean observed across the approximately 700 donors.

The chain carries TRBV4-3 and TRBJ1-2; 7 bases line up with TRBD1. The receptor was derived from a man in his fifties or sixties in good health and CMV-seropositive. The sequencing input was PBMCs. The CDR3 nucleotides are TGCGCCAGCAGCCGGGACCACAGGGGAGTAAACTATGGCTACACCTTC. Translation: CASSRDHRGVNYGYTF.